This T cell receptor beta chain stems from a study of blood T cells in healthy people across ages. Germline V CDR1 and CDR2: SGHVS, FNYEAQ. The CDR3 length is 15 residues. Trimming removed 4 bases from V and 3 bases from J, with 15 bases in between. The use of a sample-barcoded 5' primer and a J-beta primer mix characterized a second PCR of about 7 to 12 cycles. TCRdb called the 5' RACE reads again in MiXCR, with one record for every CDR3 protein. The sample has about 560,000 distinct CDR3 sequences, about 25% seen once. This clonotype was detected only a few times. The same sample was also used in a study of T cells of mothers and their children. That paper adds: Mothers and children who were related shared slightly more overlap than unrelated pairs, but not significantly more.

The chain carries TRBV7-6 and TRBJ2-5; tentatively, D is TRBD2 (6 bases). The sample was blood. The receptor's source is a boy aged 2 to 10 in good health. The CDR3: CASSSWRWGEETQYF. The CDR3 region has the DNA TGTGCCAGCAGCTCTTGGCGCTGGGGGGAAGAGACCCAGTACTTC.